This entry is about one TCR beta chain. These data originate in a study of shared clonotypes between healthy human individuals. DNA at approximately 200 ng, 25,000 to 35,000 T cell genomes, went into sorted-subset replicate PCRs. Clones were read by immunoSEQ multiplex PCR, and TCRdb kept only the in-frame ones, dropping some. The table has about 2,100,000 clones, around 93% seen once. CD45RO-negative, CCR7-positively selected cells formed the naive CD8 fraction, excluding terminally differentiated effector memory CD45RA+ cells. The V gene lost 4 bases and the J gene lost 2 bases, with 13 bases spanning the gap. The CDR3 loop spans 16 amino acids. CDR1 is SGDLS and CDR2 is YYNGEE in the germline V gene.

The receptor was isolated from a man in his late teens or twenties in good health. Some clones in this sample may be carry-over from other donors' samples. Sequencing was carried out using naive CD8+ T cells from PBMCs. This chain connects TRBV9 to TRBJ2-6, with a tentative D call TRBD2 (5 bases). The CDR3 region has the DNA TGTGCCAGCAGCTCTAGGGCCGGGGCTGGGGCCAACGTCCTGACTTTC. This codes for CASSSRAGAGANVLTF.